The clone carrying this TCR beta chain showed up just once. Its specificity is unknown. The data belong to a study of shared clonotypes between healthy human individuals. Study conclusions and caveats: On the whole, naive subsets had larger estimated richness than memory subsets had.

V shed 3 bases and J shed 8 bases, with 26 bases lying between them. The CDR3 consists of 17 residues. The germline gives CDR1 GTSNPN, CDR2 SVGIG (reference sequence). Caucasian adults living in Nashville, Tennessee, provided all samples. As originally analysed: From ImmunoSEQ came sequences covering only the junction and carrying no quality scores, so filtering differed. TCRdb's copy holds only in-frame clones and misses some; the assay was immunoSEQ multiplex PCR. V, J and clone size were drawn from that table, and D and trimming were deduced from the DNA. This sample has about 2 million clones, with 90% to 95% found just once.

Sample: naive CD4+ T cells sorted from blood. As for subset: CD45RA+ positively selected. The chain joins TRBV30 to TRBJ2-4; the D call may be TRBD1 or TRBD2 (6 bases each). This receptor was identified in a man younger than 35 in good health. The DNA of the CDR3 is TGTGCCTGGAGCCAAGAATCGGGACCCGAGAGGGGGGACATTCAGTACTTC. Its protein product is CAWSQESGPERGDIQYF.